A selection of T cell receptor beta chains follows, all from one sample in a study of blood T cell repertoires in COVID-19. Sequencing used immunoSEQ multiplex PCR; TCRdb keeps in-frame clones, though not all of them. The sample yields about 120,000 clones, roughly nine tenths seen once. Sequencing used peripheral blood. The receptors shown here come from a human donor with active COVID-19. The donor label of this sample is uncertain. CDR3s include the opening cysteine and the closing phenylalanine or tryptophan. A D gene is named only where the DNA matches it firmly. Size values are once, few and many counts, or a class for expanded clones, and some rows have none.

j_call clone_size d_call v_call cdr3_aa cdr3_nt
TRBJ2-1 NA TRBD2 TRBV24-1 CATSAGPAGGFRSGWEQFF TGTGCCACCAGTGCCGGCCCAGCGGGGGGGTTCCGTTCGGGTTGGGAGCAGTTCTTC
TRBJ2-2 NA TRBD1 TRBV15 CATSWDRGRSGELFF TGTGCCACCAGCTGGGACAGGGGGCGCTCTGGGGAGCTGTTTTTT
TRBJ1-2 NA TRBD1 TRBV5-1 CASSFSGGSYGYTF TGCGCCAGCAGCTTTTCAGGGGGATCTTATGGCTACACCTTC
TRBJ2-1 NA NA TRBV27 CASSSHLGGVDGDEQFF TGTGCCAGCAGTTCCCACTTAGGAGGAGTCGATGGCGATGAGCAGTTCTTC
TRBJ2-3 NA NA TRBV7-2 CASSFQGSSTDTQYF TGTGCCAGCAGCTTTCAGGGCTCCAGCACAGATACGCAGTATTTT
TRBJ1-4 NA TRBD1 TRBV4-3 CASSQASGGAELFF TGCGCCAGCAGCCAAGCTTCAGGGGGCGCGGAACTGTTTTTT
TRBJ2-1 few TRBD1 TRBV13 CASSPTGTGVYGHKNEQFF TGTGCCAGCAGCCCGACCGGGACAGGGGTGTATGGTCATAAGAATGAGCAGTTCTTC
TRBJ2-3 NA TRBD2 TRBV7-9 CASSLATSGGDTQYF TGTGCCAGCAGCTTAGCGACTAGCGGGGGAGATACGCAGTATTTT
TRBJ2-3 NA TRBD1 TRBV19 CASRLGGTGETDTQYF TGTGCCAGTAGACTTGGAGGGACAGGGGAGACAGATACGCAGTATTTT
TRBJ2-5 NA NA TRBV19 CASSPLDREETQYF TGTGCCAGTAGTCCGTTAGACAGAGAAGAGACCCAGTACTTC
TRBJ1-6 NA NA TRBV28 CASITGGGSPLHF TGTGCCAGCATTACTGGGGGGGGTTCACCCCTCCACTTT
TRBJ1-1 few NA TRBV19 CASSYSGNTEAFF TGTGCCAGTAGTTACTCAGGGAACACTGAAGCTTTCTTT
TRBJ2-7 NA TRBD1 TRBV30 CAWRSKGQGIYEQYF TGTGCCTGGAGGTCTAAGGGACAGGGTATCTACGAGCAGTACTTC
TRBJ2-7 NA NA TRBV5-4 CASSSGGTSYEQYF TGTGCCAGCAGCTCTGGGGGGACCTCCTACGAGCAGTACTTC
TRBJ2-3 once TRBD2 TRBV5-8 CASSWGLVGDTQYF TGTGCCAGCAGCTGGGGACTAGTTGGAGATACGCAGTATTTT
TRBJ2-1 NA TRBD2 TRBV2 CASSDTSGGYNEQFF TGTGCCAGCAGTGATACTAGCGGGGGATACAATGAGCAGTTCTTC
TRBJ1-2 NA NA TRBV29-1 CSVGGHDGSAGGYTF TGCAGCGTTGGGGGACATGATGGTTCAGCTGGCGGCTACACCTTC
TRBJ2-2 once NA TRBV6-2/TRBV6-3 CASSSRPANTGELFF TGTGCCAGCAGTTCGCGTCCCGCGAACACCGGGGAGCTGTTTTTT
TRBJ2-7 NA NA TRBV6-5 CASSYSMTGFAEQYF TGTGCCAGCAGTTACTCGATGACAGGCTTTGCCGAGCAGTACTTC
TRBJ2-2 NA TRBD2 TRBV24-1 CATQLAGNTGELFF TGTGCCACCCAACTAGCGGGCAACACCGGGGAGCTGTTTTTT
TRBJ2-4 NA NA TRBV10-1 CASRGAPKNIQYF TGCGCAAGCCGCGGGGCTCCCAAAAACATTCAGTACTTC
TRBJ1-2 NA NA TRBV19 CASSITGNYGYTF TGTGCCAGTAGTATAACAGGGAACTATGGCTACACCTTC
TRBJ2-7 NA TRBD2 TRBV5-1 CASSWPQRGGDSYEQYF TGCGCCAGCAGCTGGCCCCAGCGGGGGGGAGACTCCTACGAGCAGTACTTC